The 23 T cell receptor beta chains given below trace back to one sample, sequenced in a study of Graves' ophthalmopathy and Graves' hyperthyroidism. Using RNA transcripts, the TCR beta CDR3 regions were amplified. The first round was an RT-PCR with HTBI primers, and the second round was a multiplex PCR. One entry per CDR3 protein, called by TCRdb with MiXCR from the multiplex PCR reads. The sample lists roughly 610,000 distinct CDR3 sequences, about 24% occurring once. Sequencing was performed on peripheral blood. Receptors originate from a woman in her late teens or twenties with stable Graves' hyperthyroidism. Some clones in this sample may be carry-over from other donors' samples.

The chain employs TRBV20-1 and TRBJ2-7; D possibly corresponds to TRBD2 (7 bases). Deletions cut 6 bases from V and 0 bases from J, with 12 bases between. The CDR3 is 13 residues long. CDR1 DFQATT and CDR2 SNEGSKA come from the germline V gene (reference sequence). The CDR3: CSAIGGLSYEQYF. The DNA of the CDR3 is TGCAGTGCGATCGGGGGGCTCTCCTACGAGCAGTACTTC.

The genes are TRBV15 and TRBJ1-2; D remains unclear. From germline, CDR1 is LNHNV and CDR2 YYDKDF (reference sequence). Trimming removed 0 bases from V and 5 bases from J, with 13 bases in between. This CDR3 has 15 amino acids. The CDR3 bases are TGTGCCACCAGCAGAGAGAAAGGGATAACATATGGCTACACCTTC. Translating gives CATSREKGITYGYTF.

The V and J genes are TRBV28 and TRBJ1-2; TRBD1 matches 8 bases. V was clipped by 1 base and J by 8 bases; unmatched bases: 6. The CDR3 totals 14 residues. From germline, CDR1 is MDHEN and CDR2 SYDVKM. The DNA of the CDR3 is TGTGCCAGCAGTTTATCGAGGACAGGGATGGGCTACACCTTC. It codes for CASSLSRTGMGYTF.

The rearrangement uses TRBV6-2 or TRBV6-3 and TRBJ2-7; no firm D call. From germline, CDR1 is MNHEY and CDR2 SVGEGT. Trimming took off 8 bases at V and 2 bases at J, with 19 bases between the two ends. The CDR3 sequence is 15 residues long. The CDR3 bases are TGTGCCAGCGGTCAAGAATCGGGTCCTACCTACGAGCAGTACTTC. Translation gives CASGQESGPTYEQYF.

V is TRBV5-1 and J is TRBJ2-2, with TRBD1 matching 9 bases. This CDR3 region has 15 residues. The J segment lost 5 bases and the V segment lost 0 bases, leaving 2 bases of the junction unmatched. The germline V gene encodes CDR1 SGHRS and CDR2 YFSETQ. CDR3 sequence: CASSLDRGPTGELFF. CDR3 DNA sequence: TGCGCCAGCAGCTTGGACAGGGGGCCTACCGGGGAGCTGTTTTTT.

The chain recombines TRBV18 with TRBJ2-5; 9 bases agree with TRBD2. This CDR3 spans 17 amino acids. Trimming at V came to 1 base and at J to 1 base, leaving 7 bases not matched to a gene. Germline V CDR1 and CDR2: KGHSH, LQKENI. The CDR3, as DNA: TGTGCCAGCTCACCACAGGACAGCGGGGGGATCCAAGAGACCCAGTACTTC. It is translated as CASSPQDSGGIQETQYF.

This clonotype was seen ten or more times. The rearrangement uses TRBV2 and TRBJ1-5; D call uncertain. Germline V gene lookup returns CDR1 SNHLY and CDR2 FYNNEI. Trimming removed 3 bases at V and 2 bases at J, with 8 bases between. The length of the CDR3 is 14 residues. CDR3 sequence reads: CASSDAGGNQPQHF. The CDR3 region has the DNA TGTGCCAGCAGTGACGCTGGGGGCAATCAGCCCCAGCATTTT.

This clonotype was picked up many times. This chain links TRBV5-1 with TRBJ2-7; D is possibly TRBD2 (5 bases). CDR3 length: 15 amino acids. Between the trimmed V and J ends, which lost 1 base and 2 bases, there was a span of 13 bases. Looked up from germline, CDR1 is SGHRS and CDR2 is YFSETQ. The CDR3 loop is CASSLISDLAYEQYF. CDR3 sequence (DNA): TGCGCCAGCAGCTTGATTAGCGATCTAGCCTACGAGCAGTACTTC.

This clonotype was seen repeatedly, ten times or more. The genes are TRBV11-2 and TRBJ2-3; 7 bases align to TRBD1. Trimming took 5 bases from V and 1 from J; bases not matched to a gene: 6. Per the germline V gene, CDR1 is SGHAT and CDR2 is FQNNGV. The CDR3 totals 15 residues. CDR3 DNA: TGTGCCAGCAGCCACAGGGACAGTGGCACAGATACGCAGTATTTT. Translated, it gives CASSHRDSGTDTQYF.

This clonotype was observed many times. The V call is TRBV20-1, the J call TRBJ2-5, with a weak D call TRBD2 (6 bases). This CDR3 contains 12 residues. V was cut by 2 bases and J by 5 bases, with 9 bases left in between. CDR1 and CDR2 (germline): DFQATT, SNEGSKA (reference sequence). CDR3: CSARNLAETQYF. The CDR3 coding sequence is TGCAGTGCTAGAAACCTAGCGGAGACCCAGTACTTC.

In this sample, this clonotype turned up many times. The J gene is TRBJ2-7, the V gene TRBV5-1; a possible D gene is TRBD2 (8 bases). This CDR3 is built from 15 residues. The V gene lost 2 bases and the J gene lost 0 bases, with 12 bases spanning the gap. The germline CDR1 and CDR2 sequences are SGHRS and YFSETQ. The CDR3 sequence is CASSLQGTSSYEQYF. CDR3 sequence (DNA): TGCGCCAGCAGCTTACAGGGGACTAGCTCCTACGAGCAGTACTTC.

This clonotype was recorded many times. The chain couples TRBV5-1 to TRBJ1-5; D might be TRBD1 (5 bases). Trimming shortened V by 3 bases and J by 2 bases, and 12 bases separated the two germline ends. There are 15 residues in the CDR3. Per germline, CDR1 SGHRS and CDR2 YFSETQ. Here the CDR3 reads CASSWDGRGNQPQHF. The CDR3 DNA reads TGCGCCAGCAGCTGGGACGGCCGGGGCAATCAGCCCCAGCATTTT.

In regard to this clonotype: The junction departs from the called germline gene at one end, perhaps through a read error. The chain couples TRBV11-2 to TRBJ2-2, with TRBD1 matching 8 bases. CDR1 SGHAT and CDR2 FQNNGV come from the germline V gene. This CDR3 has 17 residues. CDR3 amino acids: CARSLQPGQVFAGELFF. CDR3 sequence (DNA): TGTGCCCGCAGCTTACAACCGGGACAGGTCTTCGCCGGGGAGCTGTTTTTT.

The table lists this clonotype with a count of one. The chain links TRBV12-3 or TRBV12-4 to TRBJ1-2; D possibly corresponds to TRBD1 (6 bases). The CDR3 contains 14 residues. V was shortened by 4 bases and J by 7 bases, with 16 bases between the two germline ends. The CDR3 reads CASSSLTGMSGYTF. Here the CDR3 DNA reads TGTGCCAGCAGTTCGTTAACAGGGATGTCTGGCTACACCTTC.

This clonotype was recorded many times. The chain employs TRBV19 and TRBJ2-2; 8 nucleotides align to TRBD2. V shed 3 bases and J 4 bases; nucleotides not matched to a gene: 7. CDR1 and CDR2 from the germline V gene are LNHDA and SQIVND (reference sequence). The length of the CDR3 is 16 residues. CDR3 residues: CASSITGLVGTGELFF. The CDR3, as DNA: TGTGCCAGTAGTATTACGGGACTAGTGGGCACCGGGGAGCTGTTTTTT. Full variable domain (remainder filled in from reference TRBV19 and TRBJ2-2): DGGITQSPKYLFRKEGQNVTLSCEQNLNHDAMYWYRQDPGQGLRLIYYSQIVNDFQKGDIAEGYSVSREKKESFPLTVTSAQKNPTAFYLCASSITGLVGTGELFFGEGSRLTVL.

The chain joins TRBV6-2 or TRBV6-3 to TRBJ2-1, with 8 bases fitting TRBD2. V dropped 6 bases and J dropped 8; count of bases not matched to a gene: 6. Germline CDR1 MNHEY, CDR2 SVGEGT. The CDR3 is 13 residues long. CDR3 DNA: TGTGCCAGCAGCCCGGGGGGGGGGGATGAGCAGTTCTTC. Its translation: CASSPGGGDEQFF.

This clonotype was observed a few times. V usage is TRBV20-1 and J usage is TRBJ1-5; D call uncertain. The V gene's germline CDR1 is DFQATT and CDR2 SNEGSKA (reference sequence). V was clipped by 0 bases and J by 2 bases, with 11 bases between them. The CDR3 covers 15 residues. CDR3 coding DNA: TGCAGTGCTAGAGATATTGGGTTCCGCAATCAGCCCCAGCATTTT. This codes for CSARDIGFRNQPQHF.

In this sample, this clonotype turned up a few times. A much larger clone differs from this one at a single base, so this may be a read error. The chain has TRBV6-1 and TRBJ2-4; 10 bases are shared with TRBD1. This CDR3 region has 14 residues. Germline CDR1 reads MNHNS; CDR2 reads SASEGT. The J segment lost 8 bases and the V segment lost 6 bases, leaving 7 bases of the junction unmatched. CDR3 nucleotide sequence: TGTGCCAGCAGCCCTGGGACAGGGGAAGACATTCAGTACTTC. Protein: CASSPGTGEDIQYF.

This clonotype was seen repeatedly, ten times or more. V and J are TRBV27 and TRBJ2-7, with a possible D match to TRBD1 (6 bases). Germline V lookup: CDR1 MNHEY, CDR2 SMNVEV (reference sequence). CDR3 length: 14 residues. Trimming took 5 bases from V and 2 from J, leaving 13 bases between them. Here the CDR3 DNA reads TGTGCCAGCAGTCGGACCGGGACAACCTACGAGCAGTACTTC. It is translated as CASSRTGTTYEQYF.

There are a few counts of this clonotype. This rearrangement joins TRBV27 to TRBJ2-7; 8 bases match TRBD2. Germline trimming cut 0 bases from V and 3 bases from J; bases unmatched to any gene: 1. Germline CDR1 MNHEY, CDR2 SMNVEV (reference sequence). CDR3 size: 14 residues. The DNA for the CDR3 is TGTGCCAGCAGTTTATCTAGCGGGATCTACGAGCAGTACTTC. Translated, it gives CASSLSSGIYEQYF.

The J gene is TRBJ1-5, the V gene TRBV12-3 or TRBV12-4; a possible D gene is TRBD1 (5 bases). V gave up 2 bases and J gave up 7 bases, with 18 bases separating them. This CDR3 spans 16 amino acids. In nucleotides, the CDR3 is TGTGCCAGCAGTTTACGCCAGGGAGGAAGGGGACAGCCCCAGCATTTT. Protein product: CASSLRQGGRGQPQHF.

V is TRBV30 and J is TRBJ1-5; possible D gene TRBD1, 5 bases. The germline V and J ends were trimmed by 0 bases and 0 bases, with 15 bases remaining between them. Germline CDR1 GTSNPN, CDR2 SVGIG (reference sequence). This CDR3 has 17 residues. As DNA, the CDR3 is TGTGCCTGGAGTGTACGGGACCTAGGAGTTAGCAATCAGCCCCAGCATTTT. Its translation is CAWSVRDLGVSNQPQHF. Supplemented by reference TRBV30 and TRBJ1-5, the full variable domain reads SQTIHQWPATLVQPVGSPLSLECTVEGTSNPNLYWYRQAAGRGLQLLFYSVGIGQISSEVPQNLSASRPQDRQFILSSKKLLLSDSGFYLCAWSVRDLGVSNQPQHFGDGTRLSIL.

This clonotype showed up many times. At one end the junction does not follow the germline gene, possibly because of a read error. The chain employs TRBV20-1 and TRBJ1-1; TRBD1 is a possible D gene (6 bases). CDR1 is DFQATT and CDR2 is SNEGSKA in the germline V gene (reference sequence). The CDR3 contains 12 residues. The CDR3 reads CSASGALTEPFF. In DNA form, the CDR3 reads TGCAGTGCTTCGGGGGCACTCACTGAACCTTTCTTT.